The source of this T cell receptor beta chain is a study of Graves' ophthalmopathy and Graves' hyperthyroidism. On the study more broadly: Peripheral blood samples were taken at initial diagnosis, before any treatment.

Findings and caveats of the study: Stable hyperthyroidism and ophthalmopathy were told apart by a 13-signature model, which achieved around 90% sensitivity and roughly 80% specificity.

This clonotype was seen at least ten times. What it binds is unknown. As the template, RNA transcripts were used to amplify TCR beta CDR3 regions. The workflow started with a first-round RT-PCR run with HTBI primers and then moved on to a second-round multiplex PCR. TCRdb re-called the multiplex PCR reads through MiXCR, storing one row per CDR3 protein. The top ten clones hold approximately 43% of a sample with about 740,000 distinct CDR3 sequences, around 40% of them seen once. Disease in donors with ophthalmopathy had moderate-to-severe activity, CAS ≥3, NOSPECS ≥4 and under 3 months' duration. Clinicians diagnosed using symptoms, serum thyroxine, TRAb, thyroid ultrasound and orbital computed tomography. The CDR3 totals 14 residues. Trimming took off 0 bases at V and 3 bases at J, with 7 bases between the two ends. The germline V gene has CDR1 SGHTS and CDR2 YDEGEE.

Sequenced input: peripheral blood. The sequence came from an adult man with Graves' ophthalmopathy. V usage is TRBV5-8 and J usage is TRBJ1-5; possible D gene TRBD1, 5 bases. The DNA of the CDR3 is TGTGCCAGCAGCTTGGGGGGCCTCAATCAGCCCCAGCATTTT. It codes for CASSLGGLNQPQHF.